This is a list of T cell receptor beta chains from one sample in a study of blood T cell repertoires in COVID-19. Measured with immunoSEQ multiplex PCR; TCRdb has only the in-frame clones, and not every one. The data hold about 65,000 clones, with over 85% observed a single time. What was sequenced was peripheral blood. These receptors were taken from a man aged 55 to 70 with acute or convalescent COVID-19. Both conserved end residues are part of each CDR3. The D gene is left open where the match is weak.

J gene: TRBJ2-7; D gene: TRBD2; V gene: TRBV30; CDR3 protein: CAWSVRRLAGGNEQYF
J gene: TRBJ1-5; D gene: TRBD1; V gene: TRBV20-1; CDR3 protein: CSASGTGVRQPQHF
J gene: TRBJ1-5; D gene: TRBD1; V gene: TRBV7-2; CDR3 protein: CASSLGTGGWEPQHF
J gene: TRBJ2-7; D gene: NA; V gene: TRBV14; CDR3 protein: CASSQDRTGNQYF
J gene: TRBJ2-2; D gene: NA; V gene: TRBV6-5; CDR3 protein: CASSLTRAVGELFF
J gene: TRBJ2-1; D gene: NA; V gene: TRBV27; CDR3 protein: CASSLGTHNEQFF
J gene: TRBJ1-2; D gene: TRBD1; V gene: TRBV7-9; CDR3 protein: CASSSTGGDYGYTF
J gene: TRBJ2-3; D gene: TRBD2; V gene: TRBV5-6; CDR3 protein: CASSPLTSGGTPSTDTQYF
J gene: TRBJ2-3; D gene: TRBD2; V gene: TRBV2; CDR3 protein: CASTPFSGGRTDTQYF
J gene: TRBJ1-2; D gene: NA; V gene: TRBV28; CDR3 protein: CASDSPPLGYTF
J gene: TRBJ1-1; D gene: NA; V gene: TRBV5-1; CDR3 protein: CASSLRSGARDTEAFF
J gene: TRBJ1-5; D gene: TRBD1; V gene: TRBV10-3; CDR3 protein: CAISGQGADNQPQHF
J gene: TRBJ2-2; D gene: TRBD1; V gene: TRBV6-5; CDR3 protein: CASSLQGGTGELFF
J gene: TRBJ1-4; D gene: TRBD1; V gene: TRBV30; CDR3 protein: CAWSVLDRGLWTNEKLFF
J gene: TRBJ1-6; D gene: TRBD1; V gene: TRBV19; CDR3 protein: CASSFDVGQGGSPLHF
J gene: TRBJ1-3; D gene: TRBD1; V gene: TRBV2; CDR3 protein: CASSDRDRGLDSGNTIYF
J gene: TRBJ1-2; D gene: NA; V gene: TRBV6-5; CDR3 protein: CATARTVANYGYTF
J gene: TRBJ1-2; D gene: NA; V gene: TRBV7-9; CDR3 protein: CASSLEDSGYTF
J gene: TRBJ1-2; D gene: NA; V gene: TRBV2; CDR3 protein: CASSGGDGHYGYTF
J gene: TRBJ1-1; D gene: NA; V gene: TRBV3-1/TRBV3-2; CDR3 protein: CASNWGTSNTEAFF
J gene: TRBJ2-3; D gene: NA; V gene: TRBV3-1/TRBV3-2; CDR3 protein: CASSQSGTPYTDTQYF
J gene: TRBJ1-6; D gene: NA; V gene: TRBV7-9; CDR3 protein: CASSFIRGASPNSPLHF
J gene: TRBJ2-1; D gene: TRBD2; V gene: TRBV7-8; CDR3 protein: CASSPSSGGAYNEQFF
J gene: TRBJ2-7; D gene: TRBD1; V gene: TRBV19; CDR3 protein: CASSKGQGLPYEQYF
J gene: TRBJ1-1; D gene: NA; V gene: TRBV3-1/TRBV3-2; CDR3 protein: CASSQGVLPGNEAFF
J gene: TRBJ1-5; D gene: NA; V gene: TRBV24-1; CDR3 protein: CATSGDTRGNQPQHF
J gene: TRBJ2-6; D gene: NA; V gene: TRBV5-1; CDR3 protein: CASSFGGTGANVLTF
J gene: TRBJ1-1; D gene: NA; V gene: TRBV5-1; CDR3 protein: CASRVGSGNTEAFF
J gene: TRBJ1-2; D gene: TRBD1; V gene: TRBV6-5; CDR3 protein: CASRAGTGGGYTF
J gene: TRBJ1-5; D gene: NA; V gene: TRBV6-6; CDR3 protein: CASSYRQGGNQPQHF
J gene: TRBJ2-6; D gene: TRBD1; V gene: TRBV29-1; CDR3 protein: CSVDGGQGGAGANVLTF
J gene: TRBJ1-2; D gene: TRBD1; V gene: TRBV11-2; CDR3 protein: CASSLFGTGVNYGYTF
J gene: TRBJ2-7; D gene: NA; V gene: TRBV25-1; CDR3 protein: CASSDTGTRYEQYF
J gene: TRBJ2-2; D gene: TRBD1; V gene: TRBV27; CDR3 protein: CASRQGGKNTGELFF
J gene: TRBJ1-1; D gene: TRBD1; V gene: TRBV5-4; CDR3 protein: CASSSGQDPNTEAFF
J gene: TRBJ1-1; D gene: TRBD1; V gene: TRBV27; CDR3 protein: CASRDRGGMNTEAFF
J gene: TRBJ1-2; D gene: NA; V gene: TRBV19; CDR3 protein: CASLGIGQGGYTF
J gene: TRBJ1-6; D gene: TRBD1; V gene: TRBV5-4; CDR3 protein: CASSVPGQGLGSPLHF
J gene: TRBJ1-3; D gene: NA; V gene: TRBV5-6; CDR3 protein: CASSSTVVNTIYF
J gene: TRBJ1-3; D gene: TRBD1; V gene: TRBV24-1; CDR3 protein: CATRDREVEPTGNTIYF
J gene: TRBJ1-2; D gene: NA; V gene: TRBV6-5; CDR3 protein: CASSLHEAGSGYTF
J gene: TRBJ2-1; D gene: NA; V gene: TRBV4-2; CDR3 protein: CASSPFSGTQLSYNEQFF
J gene: TRBJ1-6; D gene: TRBD1; V gene: TRBV18; CDR3 protein: CASSPLGTGGDSPLHF
J gene: TRBJ2-3; D gene: TRBD2; V gene: TRBV9; CDR3 protein: CASTPGLAGRSTDTQYF
J gene: TRBJ2-1; D gene: NA; V gene: TRBV4-1; CDR3 protein: CASSRGVNEQFF
J gene: TRBJ1-2; D gene: NA; V gene: TRBV27; CDR3 protein: CASSLQKRGGYTF
J gene: TRBJ1-4; D gene: TRBD1; V gene: TRBV27; CDR3 protein: CASGQGAINEKLFF
J gene: TRBJ2-5; D gene: TRBD1; V gene: TRBV10-2; CDR3 protein: CASSSQGAKTQYF
J gene: TRBJ1-5; D gene: TRBD1; V gene: TRBV4-1; CDR3 protein: CASSQDPGTGNSNQPQHF
J gene: TRBJ2-3; D gene: TRBD1; V gene: TRBV9; CDR3 protein: CASSQGARTDTQYF
J gene: TRBJ2-3; D gene: TRBD2; V gene: TRBV9; CDR3 protein: CASSRGLAGSASTDTQYF
J gene: TRBJ1-5; D gene: NA; V gene: TRBV28; CDR3 protein: CASSLGLSNQPQHF
J gene: TRBJ2-7; D gene: TRBD2; V gene: TRBV9; CDR3 protein: CASSPRGGRAYEQYF
J gene: TRBJ1-1; D gene: TRBD1; V gene: TRBV5-1; CDR3 protein: CASSKNPGQGSRAAAFF
J gene: TRBJ2-5; D gene: NA; V gene: TRBV24-1; CDR3 protein: CATSDPGQRLETQYF
J gene: TRBJ2-1; D gene: TRBD1; V gene: TRBV5-4; CDR3 protein: CASSLQGEPSNEQFF
J gene: TRBJ2-7; D gene: NA; V gene: TRBV6-1; CDR3 protein: CASSENRGPYEQYF
J gene: TRBJ1-1; D gene: NA; V gene: TRBV6-5; CDR3 protein: CASSYSNRFEAFF
J gene: TRBJ1-1; D gene: TRBD1; V gene: TRBV5-1; CDR3 protein: CASSVNRGRVEAFF
J gene: TRBJ1-1; D gene: NA; V gene: TRBV5-1; CDR3 protein: CASSPGQVMNTEAFF